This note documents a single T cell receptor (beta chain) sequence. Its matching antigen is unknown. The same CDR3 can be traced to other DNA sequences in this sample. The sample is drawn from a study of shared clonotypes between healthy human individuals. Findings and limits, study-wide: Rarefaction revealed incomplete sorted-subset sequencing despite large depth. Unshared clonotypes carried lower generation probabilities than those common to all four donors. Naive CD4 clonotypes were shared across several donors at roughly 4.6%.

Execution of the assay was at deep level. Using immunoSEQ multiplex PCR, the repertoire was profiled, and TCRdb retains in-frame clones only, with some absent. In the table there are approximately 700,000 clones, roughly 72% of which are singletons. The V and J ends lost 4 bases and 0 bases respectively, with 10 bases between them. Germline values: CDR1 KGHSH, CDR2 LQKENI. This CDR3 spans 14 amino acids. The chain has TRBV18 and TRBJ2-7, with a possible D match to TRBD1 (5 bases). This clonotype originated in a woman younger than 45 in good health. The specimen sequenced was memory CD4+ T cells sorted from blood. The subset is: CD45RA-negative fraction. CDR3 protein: CASSHDSSSYEQYF. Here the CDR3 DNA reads TGTGCCAGCTCACACGACAGTAGCTCCTACGAGCAGTACTTC.